Each of the 6 T cell receptor beta chains below was sequenced from the same sample in a study of graft-versus-host responses after intestinal transplantation. These receptors have no identified antigens. Assay used: immunoSEQ multiplex PCR; TCRdb lists only in-frame clones, some missing. The sample contains about 71,000 clones, roughly 94% of which appear only once. The sample here was unstimulated CD8+ T cells sorted from spleen or lymph node cells, taken before intestinal transplant. Receptors were obtained from a human donor who received an intestinal transplant.

Here the CDR3 DNA reads TGTGCCAGCAGCTTGGTTCTACGAAGCTCCTACGAGCAGTACTTC. Translated: CASSLVLRSSYEQYF. This chain links TRBV5-8 with TRBJ2-7; no definite D call. This CDR3 comprises 15 residues. Looked up from germline, CDR1 is SGHTS and CDR2 is YDEGEE. V was cut by 0 bases and J by 0 bases, with 10 bases left in between. Variable domain in full (rest from reference TRBV5-8 and TRBJ2-7): EAGVTQSPTHLIKTRGQQATLRCSPISGHTSVYWYQQALGLGLQFLLWYDEGEERNRGNFPPRFSGRQFPNYSSELNVNALELEDSALYLCASSLVLRSSYEQYFGPGTRLTVT.

V usage is TRBV6-6 and J usage is TRBJ1-3; D call uncertain. Deletions cut 2 bases from V and 8 bases from J, with 10 bases between. The CDR3 is 13 amino acids. CDR1 is MNHNY and CDR2 is SVGAGI in the germline V gene (reference sequence). CDR3 sequence reads: CASSYPGIHTIYF. Written as DNA, the CDR3 is TGTGCCAGCAGTTACCCGGGGATCCACACCATATATTTT.

The V call is TRBV5-1, the J call TRBJ2-5; a possible D gene is TRBD2 (6 bases). V dropped 3 bases and J dropped 0 bases, with 9 bases sitting between them. Germline V gene data show CDR1 as SGHRS and CDR2 as YFSETQ. This CDR3 spans 14 amino acids. CDR3 protein: CASSWGDYQETQYF. The CDR3 DNA is TGCGCCAGCAGCTGGGGGGACTACCAAGAGACCCAGTACTTC.

The CDR3 region has the DNA TGTGCCAGCAGCGAACTAGCGGGAGACTACGAGCAGTACTTC. Its translation: CASSELAGDYEQYF. The chain links TRBV27 to TRBJ2-7, with 11 bases lining up with TRBD2. V gave up 6 bases and J gave up 3 bases; unmatched junction bases: 4. The CDR3 is made up of 14 amino acids. Germline values: CDR1 MNHEY, CDR2 SMNVEV (reference sequence).

The genes are TRBV19 and TRBJ1-2; D gene ambiguous. V lost 0 bases and J 4 bases, leaving 12 bases between the germline ends. The CDR3 contains 15 residues. Germline-derived CDR1 and CDR2 are LNHDA and SQIVND (reference sequence). The CDR3 bases are TGTGCCAGTAGTATAGATCTGGAGCTAACCTATGGCTACACCTTC. It is translated as CASSIDLELTYGYTF.

V is TRBV4-1 and J is TRBJ2-7; weak D call: TRBD1 (6 bases). CDR1 and CDR2 from the germline V gene are MGHRA and YSYEKL. Trimming stripped 5 bases from V and 2 bases from J, with 16 bases between. The CDR3 runs 15 residues. The CDR3 coding sequence is TGCGCCAGCAGCATACAAGGGACATATACCTACGAGCAGTACTTC. It codes for CASSIQGTYTYEQYF.